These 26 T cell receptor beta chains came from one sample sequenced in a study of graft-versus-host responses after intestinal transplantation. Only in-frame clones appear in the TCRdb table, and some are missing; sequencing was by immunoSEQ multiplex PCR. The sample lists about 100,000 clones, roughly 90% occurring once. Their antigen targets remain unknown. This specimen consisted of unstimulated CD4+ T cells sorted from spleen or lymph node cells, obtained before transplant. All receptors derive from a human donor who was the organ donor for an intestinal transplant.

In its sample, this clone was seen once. The CDR3 here is CASRFQAANYGYTF. As DNA, the CDR3 is TGTGCCAGCAGGTTTCAGGCGGCGAACTATGGCTACACCTTC. J is TRBJ1-2 and V is TRBV6-1; D not certain. This CDR3 spans 14 amino acids. V dropped 6 bases and J dropped 2 bases, with 13 bases sitting between them. The germline V gene encodes CDR1 MNHNS and CDR2 SASEGT.

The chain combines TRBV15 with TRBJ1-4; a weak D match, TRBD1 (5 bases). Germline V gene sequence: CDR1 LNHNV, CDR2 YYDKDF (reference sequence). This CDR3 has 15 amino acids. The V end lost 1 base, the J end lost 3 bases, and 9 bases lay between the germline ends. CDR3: CATSRGGRANEKLFF. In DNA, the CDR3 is TGTGCCACCAGCAGAGGGGGCAGGGCTAATGAAAAACTGTTTTTT.

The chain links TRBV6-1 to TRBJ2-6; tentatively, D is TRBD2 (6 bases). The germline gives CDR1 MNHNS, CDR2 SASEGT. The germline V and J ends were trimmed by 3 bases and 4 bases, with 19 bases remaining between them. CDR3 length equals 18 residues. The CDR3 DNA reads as TGTGCCAGCAGTGAGTCAGTGCGGGGCCTATCCGGGGCCAACGTCCTGACTTTC. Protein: CASSESVRGLSGANVLTF.

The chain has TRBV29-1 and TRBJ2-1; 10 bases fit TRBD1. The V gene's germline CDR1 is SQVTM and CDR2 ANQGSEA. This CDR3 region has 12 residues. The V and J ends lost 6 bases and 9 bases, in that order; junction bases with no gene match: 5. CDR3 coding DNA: TGCAGCGTGGGGGACAGGGGAGGTGAGCAGTTCTTC. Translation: CSVGDRGGEQFF.

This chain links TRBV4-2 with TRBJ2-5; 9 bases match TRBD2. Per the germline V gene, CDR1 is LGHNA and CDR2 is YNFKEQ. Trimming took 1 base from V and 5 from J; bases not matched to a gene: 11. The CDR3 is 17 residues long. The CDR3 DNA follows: TGTGCCAGCAGCCAAGGTGCTTGGGGACTAGCAGGGGAGACCCAGTACTTC. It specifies CASSQGAWGLAGETQYF.

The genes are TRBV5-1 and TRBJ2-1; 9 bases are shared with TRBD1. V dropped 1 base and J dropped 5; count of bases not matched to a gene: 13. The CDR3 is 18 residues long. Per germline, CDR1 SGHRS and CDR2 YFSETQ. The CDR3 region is CASSLRLAPGQGNNEQFF. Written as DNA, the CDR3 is TGCGCCAGCAGCTTGAGGTTGGCTCCGGGACAGGGCAACAATGAGCAGTTCTTC.

The CDR3: CASSMTGPHEQYF. The CDR3 DNA follows: TGTGCCAGCAGCATGACAGGTCCCCACGAGCAGTACTTC. The rearrangement joins TRBV7-6 to TRBJ2-7; D might be TRBD1 (6 bases). The CDR3 runs 13 residues. Deletions cut 5 bases from V and 5 bases from J, with 13 bases between. The V gene's germline CDR1 is SGHVS and CDR2 FNYEAQ.

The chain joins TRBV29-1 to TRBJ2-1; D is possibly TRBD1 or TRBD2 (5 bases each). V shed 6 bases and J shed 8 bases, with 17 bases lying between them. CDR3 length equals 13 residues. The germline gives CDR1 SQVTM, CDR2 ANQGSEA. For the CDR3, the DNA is TGCAGCGTCGATGCTACGGGACGCGATGAGCAGTTCTTC. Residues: CSVDATGRDEQFF.

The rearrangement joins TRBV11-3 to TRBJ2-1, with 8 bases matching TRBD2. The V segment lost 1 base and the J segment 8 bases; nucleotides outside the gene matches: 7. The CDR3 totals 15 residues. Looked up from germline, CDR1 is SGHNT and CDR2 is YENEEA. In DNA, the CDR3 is TGTGCCAGCAGCTTAGGGCGGGGGGCTTGGGATGAGCAGTTCTTC. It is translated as CASSLGRGAWDEQFF.

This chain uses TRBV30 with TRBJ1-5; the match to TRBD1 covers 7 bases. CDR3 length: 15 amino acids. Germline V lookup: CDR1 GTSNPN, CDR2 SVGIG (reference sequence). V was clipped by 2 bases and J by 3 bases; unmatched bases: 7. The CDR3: CAWSFKGGFNQPQHF. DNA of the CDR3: TGTGCCTGGAGTTTTAAAGGGGGCTTCAATCAGCCCCAGCATTTT. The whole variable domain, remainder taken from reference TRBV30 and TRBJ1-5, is SQTIHQWPATLVQPVGSPLSLECTVEGTSNPNLYWYRQAAGRGLQLLFYSVGIGQISSEVPQNLSASRPQDRQFILSSKKLLLSDSGFYLCAWSFKGGFNQPQHFGDGTRLSIL.

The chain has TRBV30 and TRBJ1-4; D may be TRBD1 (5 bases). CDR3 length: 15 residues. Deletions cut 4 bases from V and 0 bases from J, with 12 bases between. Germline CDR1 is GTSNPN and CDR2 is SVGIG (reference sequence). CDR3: CAWNRAGATNEKLFF. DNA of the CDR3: TGTGCCTGGAACCGAGCGGGGGCAACTAATGAAAAACTGTTTTTT.

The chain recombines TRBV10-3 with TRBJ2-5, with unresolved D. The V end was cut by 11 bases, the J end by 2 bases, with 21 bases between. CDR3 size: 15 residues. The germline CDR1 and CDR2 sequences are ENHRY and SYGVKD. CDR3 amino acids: CAALVELRYQETQYF. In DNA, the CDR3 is TGTGCCGCCCTAGTGGAGCTCAGGTATCAAGAGACCCAGTACTTC.

CDR3 nucleotides: TGCGCCACCACAGACTATTTAGATACGCAGTATTTT. Translation gives CATTDYLDTQYF. V usage is TRBV10-2 and J usage is TRBJ2-3; tentatively, D is TRBD2 (5 bases). The CDR3 runs 12 residues. The V end was cut by 10 bases, the J end by 5 bases, with 13 bases between. Germline CDR1 reads WSHSY; CDR2 reads SAAADI.

CDR3 sequence reads: CASSYRISTGYTF. In nucleotides, the CDR3 is TGTGCCAGCAGTTACAGGATTTCGACGGGCTACACCTTC. V usage is TRBV27 and J usage is TRBJ1-2; TRBD1 is a possible D gene (5 bases). The V end lost 4 bases, the J end lost 8 bases, and 14 bases lay between the germline ends. The CDR3 runs 13 residues. CDR1 is MNHEY and CDR2 is SMNVEV in the germline V gene (reference sequence).

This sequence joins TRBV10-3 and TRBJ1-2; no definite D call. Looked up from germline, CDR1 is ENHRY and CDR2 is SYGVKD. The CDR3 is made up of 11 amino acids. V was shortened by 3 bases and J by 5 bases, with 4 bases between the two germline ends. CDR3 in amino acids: CAISDGYGYTF. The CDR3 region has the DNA TGTGCCATCAGTGACGGGTATGGCTACACCTTC.

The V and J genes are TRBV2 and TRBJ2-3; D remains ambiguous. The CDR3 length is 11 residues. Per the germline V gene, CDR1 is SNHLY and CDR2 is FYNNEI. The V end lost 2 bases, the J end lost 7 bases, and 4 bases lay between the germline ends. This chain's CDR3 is CASSEPYTQYF. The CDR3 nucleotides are TGTGCCAGCAGTGAACCGTATACGCAGTATTTT.

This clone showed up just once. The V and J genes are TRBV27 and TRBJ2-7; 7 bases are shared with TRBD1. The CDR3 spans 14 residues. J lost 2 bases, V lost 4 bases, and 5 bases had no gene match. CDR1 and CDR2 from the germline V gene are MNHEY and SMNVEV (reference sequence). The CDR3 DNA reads TGTGCCAGCAGTTCCACAGGGGCCCCCTACGAGCAGTACTTC. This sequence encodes CASSSTGAPYEQYF.

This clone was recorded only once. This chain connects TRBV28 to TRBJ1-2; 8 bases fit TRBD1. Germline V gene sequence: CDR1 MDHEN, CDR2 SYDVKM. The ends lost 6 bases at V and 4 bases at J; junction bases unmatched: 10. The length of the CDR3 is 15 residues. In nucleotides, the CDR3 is TGTGCCAGCAGGGTACCGGGACAGGCCCCCTATGGCTACACCTTC. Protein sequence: CASRVPGQAPYGYTF.

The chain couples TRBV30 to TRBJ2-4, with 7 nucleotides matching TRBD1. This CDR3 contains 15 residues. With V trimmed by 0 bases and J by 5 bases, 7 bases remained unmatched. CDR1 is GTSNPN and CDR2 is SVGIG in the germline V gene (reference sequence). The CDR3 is CAWSVIDRDQNIQYF. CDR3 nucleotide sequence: TGTGCCTGGAGTGTAATCGACAGGGATCAAAACATTCAGTACTTC.

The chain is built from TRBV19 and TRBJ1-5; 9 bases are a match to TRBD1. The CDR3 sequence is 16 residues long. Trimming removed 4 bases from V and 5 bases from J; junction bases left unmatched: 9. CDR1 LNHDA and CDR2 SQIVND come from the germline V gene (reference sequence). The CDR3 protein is CASSSPLTGGHQPQHF. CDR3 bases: TGTGCCAGTAGTAGCCCGTTGACAGGGGGGCATCAGCCCCAGCATTTT. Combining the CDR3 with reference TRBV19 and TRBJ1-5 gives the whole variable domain DGGITQSPKYLFRKEGQNVTLSCEQNLNHDAMYWYRQDPGQGLRLIYYSQIVNDFQKGDIAEGYSVSREKKESFPLTVTSAQKNPTAFYLCASSSPLTGGHQPQHFGDGTRLSIL.

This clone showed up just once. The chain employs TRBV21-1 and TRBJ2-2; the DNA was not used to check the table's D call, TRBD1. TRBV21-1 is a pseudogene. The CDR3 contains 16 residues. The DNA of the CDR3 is TGTGCCAGCAGCAAAGCCGGCAGGGGGCCGGGAGGGGAGCTGTTTTTT. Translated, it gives CASSKAGRGPGGELFF.

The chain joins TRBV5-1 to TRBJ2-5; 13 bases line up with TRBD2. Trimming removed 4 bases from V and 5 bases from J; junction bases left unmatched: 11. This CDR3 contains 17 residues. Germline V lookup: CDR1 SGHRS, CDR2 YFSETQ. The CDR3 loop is CASSPRWTSGGGETQYF. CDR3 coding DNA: TGCGCCAGCAGCCCCCGCTGGACTAGCGGGGGTGGGGAGACCCAGTACTTC. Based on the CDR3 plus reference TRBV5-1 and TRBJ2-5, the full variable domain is KAGVTQTPRYLIKTRGQQVTLSCSPISGHRSVSWYQQTPGQGLQFLFEYFSETQRNKGNFPGRFSGRQFSNSRSEMNVSTLELGDSALYLCASSPRWTSGGGETQYFGPGTRLLVL.

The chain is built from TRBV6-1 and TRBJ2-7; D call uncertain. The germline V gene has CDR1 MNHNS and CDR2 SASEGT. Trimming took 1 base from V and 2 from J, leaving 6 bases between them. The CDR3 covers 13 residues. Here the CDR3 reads CASSEVWAYEQYF. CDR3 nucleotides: TGTGCCAGCAGTGAAGTTTGGGCCTACGAGCAGTACTTC.

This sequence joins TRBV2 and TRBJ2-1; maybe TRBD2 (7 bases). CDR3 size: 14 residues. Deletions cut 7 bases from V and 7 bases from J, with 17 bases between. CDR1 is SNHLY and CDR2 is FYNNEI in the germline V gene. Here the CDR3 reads CASKRGGPENEQFF. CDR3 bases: TGTGCCAGCAAGAGGGGGGGCCCGGAGAATGAGCAGTTCTTC.

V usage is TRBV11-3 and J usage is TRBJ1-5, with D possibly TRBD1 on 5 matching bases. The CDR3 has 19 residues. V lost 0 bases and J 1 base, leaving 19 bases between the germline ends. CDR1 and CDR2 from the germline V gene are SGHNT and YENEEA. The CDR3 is CASSLDSPRWDPSNQPQHF. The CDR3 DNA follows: TGTGCCAGCAGCTTAGATTCCCCTCGTTGGGACCCCAGCAATCAGCCCCAGCATTTT.

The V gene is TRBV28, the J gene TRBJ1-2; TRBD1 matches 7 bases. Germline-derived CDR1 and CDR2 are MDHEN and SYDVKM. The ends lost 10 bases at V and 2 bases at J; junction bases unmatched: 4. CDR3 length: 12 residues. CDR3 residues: CATGTVNYGYTF. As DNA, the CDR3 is TGTGCCACCGGGACAGTCAACTATGGCTACACCTTC.